This T cell receptor (beta chain) is from a study of OX40 agonist ivuxolimab in advanced cancers. Regarding the study as a whole: On average, CD8+ T cells had more expanded clones than CD4+.

The table came from immunoSEQ multiplex PCR; TCRdb's copy has only in-frame clones and leaves some out. The sample lists more than 65,000 clones; nearly 90% were seen once. This CDR3 is built from 13 residues. Germline V gene sequence: CDR1 SGHRS, CDR2 YFSETQ. The ends were cut back, 6 bases at V and 6 bases at J, with 15 bases in the middle. On this clone: What it recognizes is unknown.

The V and J genes are TRBV5-1 and TRBJ1-2; a possible D gene is TRBD1 (6 bases). The sample was CD4+ or CD8+ T cells sorted from blood, taken in a trial of the OX40 agonist ivuxolimab. The sequence derives from an adult with an advanced solid tumor such as melanoma, head and neck, liver or kidney cancer. The CDR3 here is CASTELDSHGYTF. The CDR3 DNA sequence: TGCGCCAGCACCGAATTGGACAGCCATGGCTACACCTTC.